These 27 T cell receptor beta chains came from one sample sequenced in a study of T-cell reconstitution after alpha-beta-depleted transplantation in children. This sample's TCRbeta library carried unique molecular identifier barcodes. TCRdb redid the calling of the PCR reads with MiXCR, one entry per CDR3 protein. The table includes about a million distinct CDR3 sequences, about 29% detected once. The starting material was PBMCs, mostly from graft donor cells, obtained 360 days after TCRalphabeta/CD19-depleted stem cell transplant. The receptor set was obtained from a boy in the first two years of life who had a stem cell transplant for SCID, so the T cells may come from the graft donor.

This clonotype turned up a few times. V gene TRBV20-1 combines with J gene TRBJ2-3, with 8 bases aligning to TRBD2. The J segment lost 4 bases and the V segment lost 5 bases, leaving 8 bases of the junction unmatched. The length of the CDR3 is 14 residues. Germline CDR1 is DFQATT and CDR2 is SNEGSKA (reference sequence). The CDR3 loop is CSAPTVLAADTQYF. The CDR3 bases are TGCAGTGCTCCGACTGTACTAGCGGCAGATACGCAGTATTTT.

The V gene is TRBV5-1, the J gene TRBJ1-1; the D gene is possibly TRBD1 (5 bases). Germline CDR1 and CDR2: SGHRS and YFSETQ. The CDR3 is made up of 14 amino acids. Trimming left V 3 bases short and J 4 bases short, with 13 bases between. The CDR3 loop is CASSSVAGATEAFF. CDR3 bases: TGCGCCAGCAGCTCCGTAGCTGGGGCCACTGAAGCTTTCTTT.

This clonotype was observed at least ten times. The rearrangement uses TRBV7-8 and TRBJ2-5, with unresolved D. The germline gives CDR1 SGHVS, CDR2 FQNEAQ. Trimming shortened V by 1 base and J by 6 bases, and 9 bases separated the two germline ends. The CDR3 contains 13 residues. CDR3 loop: CASSLGGRQTQYF. The CDR3 nucleotides read TGTGCCAGCAGCTTAGGTGGCAGGCAGACCCAGTACTTC.

This clonotype was observed a handful of times. The V and J genes are TRBV2 and TRBJ2-1, with TRBD2 matching 10 bases. Germline CDR1 is SNHLY and CDR2 is FYNNEI. The ends lost 6 bases at V and 6 bases at J; junction bases unmatched: 14. There are 17 residues in the CDR3. The DNA for the CDR3 is TGTGCCAGCAGCTCGCGATCCGGGACTAGCGCCTCCAATGAGCAGTTCTTC. Residues: CASSSRSGTSASNEQFF.

This clonotype was detected a few times. The chain couples TRBV29-1 to TRBJ2-4; D may be TRBD2 (6 bases). The V gene's germline CDR1 is SQVTM and CDR2 ANQGSEA. The CDR3 has 16 amino acids. V gave up 8 bases and J gave up 3 bases, with 23 bases separating them. CDR3 loop: CSIRQIPSSGKNIQYF. In DNA, the CDR3 is TGCAGCATACGTCAGATCCCCAGTAGCGGCAAAAACATTCAGTACTTC.

V is TRBV4-3 and J is TRBJ1-2; 7 nucleotides agree with TRBD1. The germline CDR1 and CDR2 sequences are LGHNA and YSLEER. The CDR3 runs 15 residues. V gave up 3 bases and J gave up 7 bases; unmatched junction bases: 11. The CDR3 nucleotides are TGCGCCAGCAGCCAGGAGGGACAGCCCAATACTGGCTACACCTTC. It translates to CASSQEGQPNTGYTF.

This chain connects TRBV20-1 to TRBJ1-2, with D unclear. Between the trimmed V and J ends, which lost 6 bases and 4 bases, there was a span of 12 bases. The CDR3 contains 12 residues. Per the germline V gene, CDR1 is DFQATT and CDR2 is SNEGSKA (reference sequence). The CDR3 protein is CSARRASYGYTF. CDR3 nucleotide sequence: TGCAGTGCCAGACGGGCCTCCTATGGCTACACCTTC.

The chain recombines TRBV7-9 with TRBJ2-3; the match to TRBD2 covers 8 bases. This CDR3 spans 17 amino acids. From germline, CDR1 is SEHNR and CDR2 FQNEAQ (reference sequence). V was clipped by 5 bases and J by 2 bases; unmatched bases: 12. CDR3 protein: CASSPTSSGASTDTQYF. The CDR3 DNA follows: TGTGCCAGCAGCCCCACCAGTAGCGGGGCATCCACAGATACGCAGTATTTT.

The V and J genes are TRBV20-1 and TRBJ1-1; D might be TRBD1 (6 bases). This CDR3 is 15 amino acids long. V was shortened by 2 bases and J by 1 base, with 14 bases between the two germline ends. Germline CDR1 is DFQATT and CDR2 is SNEGSKA (reference sequence). Here the CDR3 DNA reads TGCAGTGCTAGACCCCGTCGGACAGCGAACACTGAAGCTTTCTTT. Encoded protein: CSARPRRTANTEAFF.

V is TRBV5-5 and J is TRBJ2-3, with D hard to call. In germline, CDR1 is SGHKS, CDR2 YYEKEE (reference sequence). V dropped 3 bases and J dropped 2 bases, with 19 bases sitting between them. This CDR3 is 17 amino acids long. The CDR3 sequence: CASSSYPFGDYTDTQYF. DNA of the CDR3: TGTGCCAGCAGCTCCTATCCTTTTGGGGATTACACAGATACGCAGTATTTT. Drawing the rest from reference TRBV5-5 and TRBJ2-3, the complete variable domain is DAGVTQSPTHLIKTRGQQVTLRCSPISGHKSVSWYQQVLGQGPQFIFQYYEKEERGRGNFPDRFSARQFPNYSSELNVNALLLGDSALYLCASSSYPFGDYTDTQYFGPGTRLTVL.

CDR3 region: CASSQEETSPRRRTQYF. In DNA, the CDR3 is TGTGCCAGCAGCCAAGAGGAGACTAGCCCCCGTCGACGAACCCAGTACTTC. V and J are TRBV3-1 and TRBJ2-5, with 7 bases aligning to TRBD2. The V and J ends lost 0 bases and 8 bases, in that order; junction bases with no gene match: 15. CDR1 is LGHDT, CDR2 YNNKEL, per germline (reference sequence). The CDR3 runs 17 residues.

This clonotype was detected only a few times. This chain connects TRBV2 to TRBJ2-5, with D uncertain. The CDR3 spans 14 residues. Per germline, CDR1 SNHLY and CDR2 FYNNEI. V was trimmed by 9 bases and J by 4 bases, leaving 18 bases between them. The CDR3 sequence is CARSSTGGVETQYF. CDR3 DNA sequence: TGTGCCAGAAGCAGTACCGGTGGTGTAGAGACCCAGTACTTC.

The table lists this clonotype with a few counts. The chain has TRBV28 and TRBJ2-7, with D possibly being TRBD2 (6 bases). CDR1 and CDR2 (germline): MDHEN, SYDVKM. V lost 7 bases and J 5 bases, leaving 21 bases between the germline ends. This CDR3 spans 15 amino acids. This CDR3 is CASTWGDRPGDEQYF. CDR3 in DNA: TGTGCCAGCACCTGGGGGGACCGCCCGGGGGACGAGCAGTACTTC.

V usage is TRBV5-6 and J usage is TRBJ2-1; D may be TRBD1 (7 bases). Trimming removed 3 bases at V and 4 bases at J, with 11 bases between. This CDR3 contains 14 residues. Germline V gene lookup returns CDR1 SGHDT and CDR2 YYEEEE. The DNA of the CDR3 is TGTGCCAGCAGCTGGAGGGACAGATACAATGAGCAGTTCTTC. Translated: CASSWRDRYNEQFF.

This clonotype was picked up a small number of times. This sequence joins TRBV5-1 and TRBJ2-3, with 7 bases lining up with TRBD1. Germline assignment: CDR1 SGHRS and CDR2 YFSETQ. V was pared by 2 bases and J by 7 bases, with 4 bases of the junction left unmatched. The CDR3 is 13 residues long. CDR3 residues: CASSFEGAHTQYF. In nucleotides, the CDR3 is TGCGCCAGCAGCTTCGAGGGGGCCCATACGCAGTATTTT.

The chain combines TRBV15 with TRBJ2-7; TRBD1 matches at 11 bases. CDR1 LNHNV and CDR2 YYDKDF come from the germline V gene (reference sequence). With 2 bases clipped from V and 3 bases from J, the junction kept 6 bases outside the gene matches. The CDR3 sequence is 16 residues long. The CDR3 loop reads CATSRPGTGGVYEQYF. In DNA, the CDR3 is TGTGCCACCAGCAGACCTGGGACAGGGGGGGTCTACGAGCAGTACTTC.

This chain uses TRBV20-1 with TRBJ1-6; D unclear. The CDR3 sequence is 13 residues long. V was shortened by 0 bases and J by 14 bases, with 14 bases between the two germline ends. CDR1 is DFQATT, CDR2 SNEGSKA, per germline (reference sequence). The CDR3 DNA is TGCAGTGCTAGAGAATCCCCGACGACGGCCCTCCACTTT. Its translation: CSARESPTTALHF.

The V gene is TRBV29-1, the J gene TRBJ1-1, with a possible D match to TRBD1 (5 bases). The CDR3 consists of 12 residues. V lost 6 bases and J 1 base, leaving 9 bases between the germline ends. The germline CDR1 and CDR2 sequences are SQVTM and ANQGSEA. CDR3 in DNA: TGCAGCGTCAGGGTAGGGAACACTGAAGCTTTCTTT. This translates into CSVRVGNTEAFF.

This clonotype was observed a handful of times. Here the CDR3 reads CASSLSGVNSPLHF. CDR3 nucleotides: TGTGCCAGCAGTTTATCCGGGGTTAATTCACCCCTCCACTTT. The rearrangement uses TRBV27 and TRBJ1-6; D remains ambiguous. This CDR3 is 14 amino acids long. V was shortened by 0 bases and J by 6 bases, with 6 bases between the two germline ends. Germline V gene sequence: CDR1 MNHEY, CDR2 SMNVEV (reference sequence).

This clonotype showed up just a few times. V is TRBV10-3 and J is TRBJ1-4; TRBD1 aligns across 8 bases. Germline CDR1 reads ENHRY; CDR2 reads SYGVKD. J was trimmed by 0 bases and V by 1 base; bases with no gene match: 7. The CDR3 consists of 18 residues. In nucleotides, the CDR3 is TGTGCCATCAGTGAGTGGGACAGGAGACCTACAACTAATGAAAAACTGTTTTTT. The encoded protein is CAISEWDRRPTTNEKLFF.

This clonotype was detected many times. The chain is built from TRBV28 and TRBJ1-6; D unresolved. This CDR3 is 11 amino acids long. V lost 7 bases and J lost 6, with 4 bases in between. Germline V gives CDR1 MDHEN, CDR2 SYDVKM. CDR3 residues: CASTSNSPLHF. The CDR3 region has the DNA TGTGCCAGCACCAGTAATTCACCCCTCCACTTT. Full variable domain (outside the CDR3, taken from reference TRBV28 and TRBJ1-6): DVKVTQSSRYLVKRTGEKVFLECVQDMDHENMFWYRQDPGLGLRLIYFSYDVKMKEKGDIPEGYSVSREKKERFSLILESASTNQTSMYLCASTSNSPLHFGNGTRLTVT.

This clonotype has more than one count but fewer than ten. The gene calls are TRBV18 and TRBJ1-4, with D perhaps matching TRBD1 (5 bases). CDR1 and CDR2 from the germline V gene are KGHSH and LQKENI. V lost 6 bases, J lost 0 bases, and 17 bases lay in between. This CDR3 contains 17 residues. DNA of the CDR3: TGTGCCAGCTCGCCTTGGCCCGCGGGGGCAACTAATGAAAAACTGTTTTTT. The encoded protein is CASSPWPAGATNEKLFF.

The J gene is TRBJ1-2, the V gene TRBV20-1; TRBD1 is a possible D gene (6 bases). Germline CDR1 and CDR2: DFQATT and SNEGSKA (reference sequence). The CDR3 length is 11 residues. Trimming pared 5 bases from V and 4 bases from J, leaving 8 bases between. The CDR3: CSAHRVYGYTF. DNA of the CDR3: TGCAGTGCTCACAGGGTCTATGGCTACACCTTC.

This clonotype was seen more than once but under ten times. This chain joins TRBV7-9 and TRBJ2-2, with D perhaps matching TRBD1 (5 bases). Looked up from germline, CDR1 is SEHNR and CDR2 is FQNEAQ (reference sequence). Trimming removed 1 base at V and 5 bases at J, with 11 bases between. The CDR3 runs 15 residues. CDR3 loop: CASSLGRAKTGELFF. CDR3 in DNA: TGTGCCAGCAGCTTAGGCAGGGCCAAGACCGGGGAGCTGTTTTTT.

This sequence joins TRBV5-1 and TRBJ1-2, with D unclear. This CDR3 comprises 13 residues. V gave up 4 bases and J gave up 4 bases, with 11 bases separating them. Germline CDR1 is SGHRS and CDR2 is YFSETQ. For the CDR3, the DNA is TGCGCCAGCAGCCAGGACGGACTCTATGGCTACACCTTC. Protein product: CASSQDGLYGYTF.

This clonotype occurred a few times. The chain uses TRBV4-3 and TRBJ2-2; D remains ambiguous. CDR1 is LGHNA and CDR2 is YSLEER in the germline V gene. This CDR3 region has 16 residues. Trimming shortened V by 1 base and J by 0 bases, and 9 bases separated the two germline ends. CDR3 protein: CASSQVGYTNTGELFF. CDR3 DNA sequence: TGCGCCAGCAGCCAAGTCGGCTATACGAACACCGGGGAGCTGTTTTTT.

This chain links TRBV18 with TRBJ2-6, with 8 bases aligning to TRBD1. Germline V gene data show CDR1 as KGHSH and CDR2 as LQKENI. The V gene end was trimmed by 0 bases and the J gene end by 4 bases; junction bases not matched to a gene: 8. The CDR3 spans 18 residues. DNA for the CDR3: TGTGCCAGCTCACCACCGGGCAATCAGGGGGCAGGGGCCAACGTCCTGACTTTC. Translation gives CASSPPGNQGAGANVLTF.